Listed here are 22 T cell receptor beta chains from one sample, sequenced in a study of T cell repertoires in cytomegalovirus infection. TCRdb reprocessed the reads with MiXCR, giving one entry per CDR3 protein. Of hundreds of thousands of distinct CDR3 sequences listed, 24% are singletons. Sequencing was carried out using CD8+ T cells from PBMCs. These receptors originate from a human donor in good health (CMV status not recorded). Some clones in this sample may be carry-over from other donors' samples.

The chain links TRBV6-2 or TRBV6-3 to TRBJ2-7; D gene ambiguous. V was cut by 2 bases and J by 3 bases, with 8 bases left in between. Germline loops: CDR1 MNHEY, CDR2 SVGEGT. There are 13 residues in the CDR3. This CDR3 reads CASSYRVSYEQYV. The CDR3 DNA reads as TGTGCCAGCAGTTACAGGGTGAGCTACGAGCAGTACGTC.

This clonotype was detected a few times. The J gene is TRBJ2-4, the V gene TRBV2; a weak D match, TRBD1 (6 bases). The CDR3 runs to 19 residues. V was clipped by 4 bases and J by 0 bases, with 22 bases between them. Germline lookup yields CDR1 SNHLY and CDR2 FYNNEI. The CDR3 sequence is CASSGGRPIGSLAKNIQYF. For the CDR3, the DNA is TGTGCCAGCAGTGGGGGGCGCCCAATCGGATCACTAGCCAAAAACATTCAGTACTTC.

The chain employs TRBV28 and TRBJ2-4; perhaps TRBD1 as D (6 bases). This CDR3 contains 17 residues. V was cut by 5 bases and J by 1 base, with 18 bases left in between. Germline lookup yields CDR1 MDHEN and CDR2 SYDVKM. The CDR3 nucleotides are TGTGCCAGCAGTCCCGAAAGAACAGGGCACGCCAAAAACATTCAGTACTTC. Translated, it gives CASSPERTGHAKNIQYF.

This rearrangement joins TRBV7-6 to TRBJ1-2, with D possibly matching TRBD1 (5 bases). Germline V CDR1 and CDR2: SGHVS, FNYEAQ. CDR3 length: 16 residues. With 0 bases removed from V and 6 bases from J, the gap between germline ends came to 17 bases. CDR3 sequence: CASSLAGGSLIHGYTF. As DNA, the CDR3 is TGTGCCAGCAGCTTAGCGGGGGGGTCCCTAATCCATGGCTACACCTTC.

This clonotype was counted a few times. The V and J genes are TRBV20-1 and TRBJ2-6; D remains ambiguous. CDR1 is DFQATT and CDR2 is SNEGSKA in the germline V gene (reference sequence). Trimming pared 3 bases from V and 0 bases from J, leaving 15 bases between. The CDR3 sequence is 17 residues long. The CDR3 region has the DNA TGCAGTGCTAGGTCGGAACAGAGAACCTCTGGGGCCAACGTCCTGACTTTC. It specifies CSARSEQRTSGANVLTF.

This clonotype was seen a handful of times. The rearrangement links TRBV6-1 to TRBJ2-1; the match to TRBD1 covers 9 bases. The length of the CDR3 is 15 residues. Trimming removed 6 bases from V and 1 base from J; junction bases left unmatched: 4. Germline-derived CDR1 and CDR2 are MNHNS and SASEGT. CDR3 protein: CASRTGGGSYNEQFF. In nucleotides, the CDR3 is TGTGCCAGCAGAACAGGGGGCGGGTCCTACAATGAGCAGTTCTTC.

The chain's CDR3 is CATLLKGAFGNTIYF. CDR3 DNA sequence: TGTGCCACCCTTCTGAAAGGGGCTTTTGGAAACACCATATATTTT. This sequence joins TRBV15 and TRBJ1-3; D is perhaps TRBD1 (5 bases). CDR1 and CDR2 (germline): LNHNV, YYDKDF (reference sequence). The CDR3 spans 15 residues. V shed 8 bases and J shed 3 bases, with 17 bases lying between them.

The chain employs TRBV28 and TRBJ2-7, with 7 bases that match TRBD1. Germline CDR1 is MDHEN and CDR2 is SYDVKM. The CDR3 extends over 15 amino acids. The junction had 10 bases not matched to a gene; V was cut back by 5 bases and J by 3 bases. CDR3 nucleotides: TGTGCCAGCAGTGGGGTCGGGACAGAGAGCTACGAGCAGTACGTC. Its translation: CASSGVGTESYEQYV.

In the case of this clonotype: Because it lacks the conserved phenylalanine or tryptophan at the end, this CDR3 is likely a read error. The V gene is TRBV6-5, the J gene TRBJ2-1; a possible D gene is TRBD2 (7 bases). Germline V gene lookup returns CDR1 MNHEY and CDR2 SVGAGI. This CDR3 has 13 residues. Trimming cost V 3 bases and J 6 bases, with 9 bases left between them. CDR3 DNA sequence: TGTGCCAGCAGTTATAGGGGGGGCAATGAGCAGTTCTCC. This translates into CASSYRGGNEQFS.

This clonotype occurred a few times. The genes are TRBV11-2 and TRBJ2-2; D perhaps matches TRBD1 (6 bases). Germline V gene sequence: CDR1 SGHAT, CDR2 FQNNGV. This CDR3 comprises 15 residues. The ends were cut back, 7 bases at V and 0 bases at J, with 12 bases in the middle. Here the CDR3 DNA reads TGTGCCAGCAACCCGGACAGCCCGAACACCGGGGAGCTGTTTTTT. As protein: CASNPDSPNTGELFF.

In this sample, this clonotype turned up many times. The V gene is TRBV6-5, the J gene TRBJ2-2; TRBD2 is a possible D gene (5 bases). This CDR3 has 16 amino acids. Germline CDR1 reads MNHEY; CDR2 reads SVGAGI. The V gene lost 7 bases and the J gene lost 1 base, with 16 bases spanning the gap. Here the CDR3 reads CASIDKAGLNTGELFF. CDR3 nucleotides: TGTGCCAGCATAGATAAGGCAGGACTGAACACCGGGGAGCTGTTTTTT.

This clonotype was seen a few times. The V and J genes are TRBV20-1 and TRBJ2-2; D possibly matches TRBD1 or TRBD2 (6 bases each). V lost 0 bases and J lost 4, with 27 bases in between. The CDR3 has 20 amino acids. The germline V gene encodes CDR1 DFQATT and CDR2 SNEGSKA (reference sequence). The DNA of the CDR3 is TGCAGTGCTAGAGATTATTCTGGACTCCTGGGGGCGCGGGGCACCGGGGAGCTGTTTTTT. Translated: CSARDYSGLLGARGTGELFF.

This clonotype was recorded at least ten times. The chain has TRBV7-6 and TRBJ2-1; TRBD1 agrees at 10 bases. This CDR3 comprises 16 residues. CDR1 SGHVS and CDR2 FNYEAQ come from the germline V gene. Germline trimming cut 4 bases from V and 9 bases from J; bases unmatched to any gene: 12. The CDR3 is CASSYSGTGEVVEQFF. The CDR3 DNA reads as TGTGCCAGCAGCTACTCCGGGACAGGGGAGGTAGTTGAGCAGTTCTTC.

The rearrangement links TRBV7-2 to TRBJ2-2; D is unclear. Germline CDR1 is SGHTA and CDR2 is FQGNSA. The CDR3 sequence is 14 residues long. With 2 bases removed from V and 5 bases from J, the gap between germline ends came to 9 bases. The CDR3 reads CASSLKLVTGELFF. CDR3 nucleotide sequence: TGTGCCAGCAGCTTAAAACTGGTAACCGGGGAGCTGTTTTTT.

The chain combines TRBV4-2 with TRBJ2-3; TRBD2 aligns across 12 bases. The CDR3 is made up of 19 amino acids. CDR1 is LGHNA and CDR2 is YNFKEQ in the germline V gene. J was trimmed by 0 bases and V by 1 base; bases with no gene match: 8. The CDR3 DNA reads as TGTGCCAGCAGCCAAGTCCCTAGCGGGGGGGCATCCAGCACAGATACGCAGTATTTT. Protein: CASSQVPSGGASSTDTQYF.

This clonotype was found a few times. This chain joins TRBV6-2 or TRBV6-3 and TRBJ1-5, with TRBD1 matching over 7 bases. Germline V gene lookup returns CDR1 MNHEY and CDR2 SVGEGT. This CDR3 has 13 residues. Trimming took 8 bases from V and 5 from J; bases not matched to a gene: 6. The DNA of the CDR3 is TGTGCCAGCGGAGGGGGCTTGCATCAGCCCCAGCATTTT. It yields the protein CASGGGLHQPQHF.

This clonotype was picked up a small number of times. The rearrangement links TRBV6-2 or TRBV6-3 to TRBJ2-1; D is uncertain. Trimming removed 0 bases at V and 3 bases at J, with 3 bases between. This CDR3 has 13 residues. Germline V lookup: CDR1 MNHEY, CDR2 SVGEGT. CDR3 protein: CASSYSIYNEQFF. The CDR3 DNA follows: TGTGCCAGCAGTTACTCAATCTACAATGAGCAGTTCTTC.

There are many counts of this clonotype. The chain is built from TRBV27 and TRBJ2-1; maybe TRBD2 (6 bases). With 0 bases removed from V and 9 bases from J, the gap between germline ends came to 18 bases. The germline V gene encodes CDR1 MNHEY and CDR2 SMNVEV (reference sequence). The CDR3 is made up of 16 amino acids. CDR3 nucleotides: TGTGCCAGCAGTTTATCCGGGACTTCCACCCCCATTGAGCAGTTCTTC. Amino acid sequence: CASSLSGTSTPIEQFF.

V and J are TRBV5-1 and TRBJ1-1; TRBD1 matches 10 bases. V lost 4 bases and J lost 1; bases outside the gene matches: 13. This CDR3 has 18 amino acids. CDR1 is SGHRS and CDR2 is YFSETQ in the germline V gene. The CDR3: CASSPWDRGRIENTEAFF. In nucleotides, the CDR3 is TGCGCCAGCAGCCCGTGGGACAGGGGACGAATAGAGAACACTGAAGCTTTCTTT. Full variable domain (rest looked up from reference TRBV5-1 and TRBJ1-1): KAGVTQTPRYLIKTRGQQVTLSCSPISGHRSVSWYQQTPGQGLQFLFEYFSETQRNKGNFPGRFSGRQFSNSRSEMNVSTLELGDSALYLCASSPWDRGRIENTEAFFGQGTRLTVV.

This clonotype was seen ten or more times. The chain joins TRBV7-6 to TRBJ2-7; 11 nucleotides align to TRBD2. CDR1 and CDR2 (germline): SGHVS, FNYEAQ. The CDR3 is made up of 17 amino acids. J gave up 3 bases and V 1 base, and 8 bases lay outside the gene matches. Written as DNA, the CDR3 is TGTGCCAGCAGCTTAGACGGGGGGCTAGCGGGGGGCTACGAGCAGTACTTC. It yields the protein CASSLDGGLAGGYEQYF. The full variable domain, completed using reference TRBV7-6 and TRBJ2-7, is GAGVSQSPRYKVTKRGQDVALRCDPISGHVSLYWYRQALGQGPEFLTYFNYEAQQDKSGLPNDRFSAERPEGSISTLTIQRTEQRDSAMYRCASSLDGGLAGGYEQYFGPGTRLTVT.

This clonotype was seen a few times. V is TRBV12-3 or TRBV12-4 and J is TRBJ2-5, with D possibly being TRBD1 (6 bases). The CDR3 is 14 amino acids. V lost 6 bases and J 2 bases, leaving 13 bases between the germline ends. The CDR3, as DNA: TGTGCCAGCAGGGGGGCTCCCTTTCAAGAGACCCAGTACTTC. This codes for CASRGAPFQETQYF.

In DNA form, the CDR3 reads TGCAGCGTGGTACAGAACTATGGCTACACCTTC. Translation: CSVVQNYGYTF. The chain recombines TRBV29-1 with TRBJ1-2; D not resolved. Germline values: CDR1 SQVTM, CDR2 ANQGSEA. The CDR3 consists of 11 residues. Trimming shortened V by 6 bases and J by 2 bases, and 7 bases separated the two germline ends.